Reported below is one T cell receptor beta chain. Antigen unknown. The sample comes from a study of blood T cells in healthy people across ages. Isolation per sample recovered at least 7 million PBMCs. A sample-barcoded 5' primer and a J-beta primer mix were used in a second PCR of roughly 7 to 12 cycles. From the 5' RACE reads, TCRdb called clonotypes with MiXCR, one entry per CDR3 protein. Among 750,000 to 850,000 distinct CDR3 sequences listed, 25% were seen once. The CDR3 covers 13 residues. Trimming took off 4 bases at V and 0 bases at J, with 4 bases between the two ends. Germline loops: CDR1 SGHTA, CDR2 FQGNSA. Points from the study as a whole: Expanded clonotype shifts may have been confounded, as the donors had an unknown CMV status.

In addition, the sample was reused for a study of T cells of mothers and their children.

Input material: blood. The origin of this receptor is a boy between 10 and 17 years old in good health. The chain uses TRBV7-2 and TRBJ1-3; D call uncertain. The CDR3 nucleotides are TGTGCCAGCAGCTCTTACTCTGGAAACACCATATATTTT. Protein: CASSSYSGNTIYF.